This paragraph reports one T cell receptor beta chain. Its antigen is undetermined. CDR1 and CDR2 (germline): SGDLS, YYNGEE. This CDR3 has 15 residues. J lost 4 bases, V lost 1 base, and 5 bases had no gene match. This sample was included in a study of PD-1 blockade in classical Hodgkin lymphoma. Study as a whole: Treatment was intravenous nivolumab, 3 mg/kg every 2 weeks, until progression. Whole-study results and caveats: Newly diagnosed patients were said to have less baseline TCR diversity than healthy donors did. TCR diversity in CD4+, not CD8+, cells rose significantly by C4D1.

This table comes from immunoSEQ multiplex PCR, and its TCRdb copy is limited to in-frame clones, with some not included. The repertoire includes 20,000 to 30,000 clones, more than 60% of them detected once, and about 8% sits in the top ten. After autologous stem cell transplantation all patients relapsed, and prior brentuximab vedotin exposure differed between cohorts. This sequence joins TRBV9 and TRBJ2-3, with 8 bases identical to TRBD1. This sample comprised peripheral blood mononuclear cells (PBMCs), obtained before the second cycle of nivolumab. This clonotype was sampled from a human donor with classical Hodgkin lymphoma. The CDR3, as DNA: TGTGCCAGCAGCGTATCAGGGGGCGGTGCAGATACGCAGTATTTT. This gives the protein CASSVSGGGADTQYF.